This TCR beta chain was obtained from a study of T cells expressing NK-cell markers. Looking at the study overall: Underlying the TCR beta repertoires were sorted CD3+CD56+NKG2C+, CD3+CD56+NKG2C- and CD3+CD56-NKG2C+ T cells. The study sequenced eight donors, seven HCMV-seropositive and one seronegative.

From its re-call of the 5' RACE reads, TCRdb lists each CDR3 protein once, without DNA. The sample's table shows 300,000 to 500,000 distinct CDR3 sequences. General study points: It was still unclear whether expanded NKG2C+ T cell clones were HCMV specific. Among a few donors, these clonotypes also ranked first in the CD3+CD56-NKG2C+ fraction.

Germline assignment: CDR1 DFQATT and CDR2 SNEGSKA (reference sequence). The CDR3 runs 16 residues. On this clonotype: Its matching antigen is unknown.

The V gene is TRBV20-1, the J gene TRBJ2-1. The receptor's source is a woman between 50 and 59 years old in good health. Material: blood T cells: a sorted CD56 or NKG2C T cell subset, CD4+ or CD8+ T cells, or bulk PBMC T cells (not recorded which). The CDR3 is CSARELTPSSYNEQFF.